The TCR beta chain under discussion was sequenced for a study of cytomegalovirus exposure and HLA in healthy donors. This CDR3 contains 15 residues. V lost 1 base to trimming and J lost 5 bases, with 14 bases between them. Germline V CDR1 and CDR2: MGHRA, YSYEKL. The study ran its PCR with 60 Vbeta and 13 Jbeta primers. Sequencing used immunoSEQ multiplex PCR; TCRdb keeps in-frame clones, though not all of them. The sample holds tens of thousands of clones; about 84% are singletons and the top ten take 1.4% to 1.5%. This chain links TRBV4-1 with TRBJ1-2, with a tentative D call TRBD1 (5 bases). The TCR comes from a female donor in good health and CMV-seronegative. Sequencing was carried out using PBMCs. In DNA form, the CDR3 reads TGCGCCAGCAGCCAAGCGGACCCGGGACTTTATGGCTACACCTTC. This gives the protein CASSQADPGLYGYTF.